This TCR beta chain came from a study of T-cell memory formation after mild COVID-19. Study-wide points: The study detected some responding clones in pre-infection memory, suggesting cross-reactive memory joined. Confirmation was lacking for SARS-CoV-2 specificity of second-wave clones that peaked on day 37.

MiXCR, applied by TCRdb to the 5' RACE reads, yields one record per CDR3 protein. Of more than 400,000 distinct CDR3 sequences in the sample, approximately 18% were seen once. This clonotype has only a few counts. Its cognate antigen is unknown. This CDR3 has 15 amino acids. Germline loops: CDR1 LGHNA, CDR2 YNFKEQ. Trimming stripped 0 bases from V and 0 bases from J, with 9 bases between. The chain joins TRBV4-2 to TRBJ2-7, with a possible D match to TRBD2 (6 bases). The sequencing sample was made of PBMCs or a T cell subset sorted from them (not recorded which). The TCR sequence derives from an adult woman who had mild COVID-19 (a few samples of this study predate the infection). Cell type and time point are not known. DNA of the CDR3: TGTGCCAGCAGCCAAGACGGGGGAAGCTCCTACGAGCAGTACTTC. Translation gives CASSQDGGSSYEQYF.